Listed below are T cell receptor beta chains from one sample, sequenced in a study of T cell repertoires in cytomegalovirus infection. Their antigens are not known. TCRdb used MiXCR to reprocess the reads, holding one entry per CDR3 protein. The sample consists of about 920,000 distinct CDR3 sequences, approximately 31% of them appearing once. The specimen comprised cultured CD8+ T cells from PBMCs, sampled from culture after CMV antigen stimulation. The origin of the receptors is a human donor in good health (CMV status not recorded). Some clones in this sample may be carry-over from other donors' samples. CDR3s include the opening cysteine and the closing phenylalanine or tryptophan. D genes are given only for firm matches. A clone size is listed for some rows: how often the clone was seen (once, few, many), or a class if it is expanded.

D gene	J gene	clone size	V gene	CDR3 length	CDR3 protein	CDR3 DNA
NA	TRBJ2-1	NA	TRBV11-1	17	CASSTLAGTPDYNEQFF	TGTGCCAGCAGCACCTTAGCCGGGACTCCCGACTACAATGAGCAGTTCTTC
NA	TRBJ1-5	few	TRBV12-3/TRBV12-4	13	CASLGPGSQPQHF	TGTGCCAGCCTGGGCCCGGGAAGTCAGCCCCAGCATTTT
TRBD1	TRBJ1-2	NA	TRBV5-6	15	CASSSPGQGAGGYTF	TGTGCCAGCAGTTCTCCGGGACAGGGGGCAGGTGGCTACACCTTC
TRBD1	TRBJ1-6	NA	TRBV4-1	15	CASSHQGATVGPLHF	TGCGCCAGCAGCCATCAGGGGGCAACGGTAGGACCCCTCCACTTT
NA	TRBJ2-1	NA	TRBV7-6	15	CASSLGDGLNNEQFF	TGTGCCAGCAGCTTAGGGGACGGACTTAACAATGAGCAGTTCTTC
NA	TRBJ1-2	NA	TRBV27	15	CACSLSLGGGYGYTF	TGTGCCTGCAGTTTATCGCTGGGGGGAGGCTATGGCTACACCTTC
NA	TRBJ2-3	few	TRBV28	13	CASSPHHKDTQYF	TGTGCCAGCAGTCCCCACCATAAAGATACGCAGTATTTT
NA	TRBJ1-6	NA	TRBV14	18	CASSSTVQRTYLNSPLHF	TGTGCCAGCAGCTCCACGGTGCAGCGGACATATTTGAATTCACCCCTCCACTTT
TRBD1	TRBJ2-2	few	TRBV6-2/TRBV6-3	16	CASISRTGANTGELFF	TGTGCCAGCATATCCCGGACAGGGGCGAACACCGGGGAGCTGTTTTTT
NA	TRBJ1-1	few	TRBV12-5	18	CASGFQTQGGVANTEAFF	TGTGCTAGTGGTTTCCAAACCCAGGGAGGAGTGGCGAACACTGAAGCTTTCTTT
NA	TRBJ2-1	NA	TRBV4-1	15	CASSQEANSYNEQFF	TGCGCCAGCAGCCAAGAGGCGAACTCCTACAATGAGCAGTTCTTC
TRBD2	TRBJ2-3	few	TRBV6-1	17	CASSASSGTSATDTQYF	TGTGCCAGCAGTGCCTCTTCCGGGACTAGCGCCACAGATACGCAGTATTTT
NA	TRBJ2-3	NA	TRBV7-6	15	CASSTTTSGTDTQYF	TGTGCCAGCAGTACGACAACCAGTGGTACAGATACGCAGTATTTT
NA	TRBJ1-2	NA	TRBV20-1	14	CSARADMWNYGYTF	TGCAGTGCTAGAGCGGATATGTGGAACTATGGCTACACCTTC
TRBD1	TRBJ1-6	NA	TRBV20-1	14	CSVPRAGGNSPLHF	TGCAGTGTCCCCCGGGCAGGGGGCAATTCACCCCTCCACTTT
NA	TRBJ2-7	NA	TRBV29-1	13	CSVLPLTGYEQYF	TGCAGCGTCCTTCCCTTGACAGGTTACGAGCAGTACTTC
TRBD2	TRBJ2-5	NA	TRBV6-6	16	CASRDRGLAEQETQYF	TGTGCCAGCAGAGACCGGGGACTAGCGGAACAAGAGACCCAGTACTTC
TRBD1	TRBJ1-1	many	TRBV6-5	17	CASSYASGQGYNTEAFF	TGTGCCAGCAGTTACGCGTCGGGACAGGGCTATAACACTGAAGCTTTCTTT
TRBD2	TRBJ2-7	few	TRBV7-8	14	CASSTPGGRYEQYF	TGTGCCAGCAGCACCCCGGGGGGGAGGTACGAGCAGTACTTC
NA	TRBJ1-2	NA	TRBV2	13	CASSRTSNYGYTF	TGTGCCAGCAGCCGGACGTCTAACTATGGCTACACCTTC
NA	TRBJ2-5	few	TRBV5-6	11	CASSHGLSLGF	TGTGCCAGCAGCCACGGACTGTCCTTGGGCTTC
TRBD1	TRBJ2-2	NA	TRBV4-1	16	CASSQDWNRGGGELFF	TGCGCCAGCAGCCAAGATTGGAACAGGGGTGGCGGGGAGCTGTTTTTT
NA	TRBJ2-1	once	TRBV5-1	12	CASVQGGNEQFF	TGCGCCAGCGTACAGGGGGGGAATGAGCAGTTCTTC
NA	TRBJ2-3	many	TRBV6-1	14	CASILRYYTDTQYF	TGTGCCAGCATTTTAAGATACTACACAGATACGCAGTATTTT
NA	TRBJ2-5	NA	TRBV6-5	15	CASSFADSYQETQYF	TGTGCCAGCAGTTTCGCGGACAGCTACCAAGAGACCCAGTACTTC
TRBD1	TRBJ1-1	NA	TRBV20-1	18	CSARGWGIRGRAELEAFF	TGCAGTGCTAGAGGCTGGGGTATCAGGGGGCGCGCGGAACTTGAAGCTTTCTTT
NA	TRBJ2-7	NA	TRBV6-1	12	CATLTRVPEQYF	TGTGCCACCCTAACAAGGGTCCCCGAGCAGTACTTC
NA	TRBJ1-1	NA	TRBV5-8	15	CASSWEDRPNTEAFF	TGTGCCAGCAGCTGGGAGGACAGACCGAACACTGAAGCTTTCTTT
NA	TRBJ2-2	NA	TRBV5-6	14	CASRRDMNTGELFF	TGTGCCAGCAGGAGGGATATGAACACCGGGGAGCTGTTTTTT
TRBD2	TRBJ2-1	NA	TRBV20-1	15	CSAREASGGLNEQFF	TGCAGTGCTAGAGAGGCTAGCGGGGGGCTCAATGAGCAGTTCTTC
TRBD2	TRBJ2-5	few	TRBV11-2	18	CASSFSGGGPSWGETQYF	TGTGCCAGCAGCTTTTCTGGCGGGGGACCATCGTGGGGAGAGACCCAGTACTTC
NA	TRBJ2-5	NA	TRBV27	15	CASSLSRRAQETQYF	TGTGCCAGCAGTTTATCGAGGAGGGCCCAAGAGACCCAGTACTTC
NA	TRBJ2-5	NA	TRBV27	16	CASSSWGGQYQETQYF	TGTGCCAGCAGTTCCTGGGGGGGACAGTACCAAGAGACCCAGTACTTC
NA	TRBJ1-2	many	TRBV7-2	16	CASSLERSSARYGYTF	TGTGCCAGCAGCTTAGAGAGGTCTTCGGCGCGCTATGGCTACACCTTC
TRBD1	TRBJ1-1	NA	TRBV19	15	CASSIGDRLNTEAFF	TGTGCCAGTAGTATAGGGGACAGGCTGAACACTGAAGCTTTCTTT
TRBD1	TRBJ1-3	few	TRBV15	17	CATSLSSDRGLGNTIYF	TGTGCCACCAGCTTGTCTTCGGACAGGGGGCTCGGAAACACCATATATTTT
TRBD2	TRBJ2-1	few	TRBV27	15	CASSLSGGTSREQFF	TGTGCCAGCAGTTTATCGGGGGGGACTAGCCGCGAGCAGTTCTTC
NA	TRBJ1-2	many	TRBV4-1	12	CASSQGSRGYTF	TGCGCCAGCAGCCAAGGATCGCGGGGCTACACCTTC
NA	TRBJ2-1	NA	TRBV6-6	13	CASSYPRYNEQFF	TGTGCCAGCAGTTACCCTCGCTACAATGAGCAGTTCTTC